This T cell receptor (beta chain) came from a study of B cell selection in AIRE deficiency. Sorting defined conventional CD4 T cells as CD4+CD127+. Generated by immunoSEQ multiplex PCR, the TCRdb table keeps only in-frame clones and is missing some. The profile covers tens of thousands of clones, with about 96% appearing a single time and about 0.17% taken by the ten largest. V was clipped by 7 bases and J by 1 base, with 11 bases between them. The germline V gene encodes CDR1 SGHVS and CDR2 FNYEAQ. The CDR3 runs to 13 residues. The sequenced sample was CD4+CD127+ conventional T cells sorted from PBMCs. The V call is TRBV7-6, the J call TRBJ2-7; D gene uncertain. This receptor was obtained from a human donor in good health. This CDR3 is CASTLGSSYEQYF. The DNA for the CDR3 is TGTGCCAGCACCCTGGGCAGTTCCTACGAGCAGTACTTC.